Listed below are T cell receptor beta chains from one sample, sequenced in a study of shared clonotypes between healthy human individuals. TCRdb keeps only in-frame clones here, not all; method: immunoSEQ multiplex PCR. The sample has around 2.5 million clones, over 85% seen once; the top ten hold about 0.34%. Sequencing input: naive CD4+ T cells from PBMCs. Every receptor here comes from a man younger than 35 in good health. Some clones in this sample may be carry-over from other donors' samples. Both conserved end residues are part of each CDR3. A D gene is named only where the DNA matches it firmly. Size tells how often a clone was seen (once, few, many) or the class of an expanded clone, and some rows leave it out.

D	V	size	J	CDR3	DNA
.	TRBV7-8	.	TRBJ2-5	CASTLGKETQYF	TGTGCCAGCACCCTAGGTAAAGAGACCCAGTACTTC
.	TRBV9	.	TRBJ2-3	CASSPNPGQPTDTQYF	TGTGCCAGCAGCCCAAACCCCGGACAGCCCACAGATACGCAGTATTTT
TRBD2	TRBV5-1	.	TRBJ2-7	CASSLEGLGYEQYF	TGCGCCAGCAGCTTGGAGGGACTAGGCTACGAGCAGTACTTC
.	TRBV15	once	TRBJ1-1	CATSGQDTEAFF	TGTGCCACCAGTGGCCAGGACACTGAAGCTTTCTTT
TRBD2	TRBV5-1	.	TRBJ2-1	CASSHARLAGDNEQFF	TGCGCCAGCAGCCATGCGCGACTAGCGGGAGACAATGAGCAGTTCTTC
.	TRBV4-1	.	TRBJ2-7	CASSQVTYGSYEQYF	TGCGCCAGCAGCCAAGTAACCTACGGCTCCTACGAGCAGTACTTC
.	TRBV6-5	.	TRBJ2-7	CASSYSPGTGNEQYF	TGTGCCAGCAGTTACTCTCCGGGGACGGGCAACGAGCAGTACTTC
TRBD1	TRBV28	.	TRBJ1-5	CASSLFGGTGDFRSNQPQHF	TGTGCCAGCAGCCTTTTTGGCGGGACAGGGGATTTTCGGAGCAATCAGCCCCAGCATTTT
TRBD1	TRBV27	few	TRBJ1-1	CASSLAGGLTEAFF	TGTGCCAGCAGTCTAGCAGGGGGGCTCACTGAAGCTTTCTTT
.	TRBV4-3	.	TRBJ2-3	CASSLVWRGDTQYF	TGCGCCAGCAGCCTGGTATGGAGGGGGGATACGCAGTATTTT
TRBD2	TRBV10-1	once	TRBJ2-1	CASSDRAGGPANEQFF	TGCGCCAGCAGTGACCGAGCGGGAGGGCCGGCCAATGAGCAGTTCTTC
TRBD1	TRBV28	.	TRBJ1-5	CASTTGAISNQPQHF	TGTGCCAGCACTACAGGGGCCATTAGCAATCAGCCCCAGCATTTT
.	TRBV19	.	TRBJ1-4	CASSPDLGEKLFF	TGTGCCAGTAGCCCAGACCTAGGGGAAAAACTGTTTTTT
.	TRBV7-2	.	TRBJ2-3	CASSLADTQYF	TGTGCCAGCAGCTTAGCAGATACGCAGTATTTT
.	TRBV29-1	.	TRBJ1-1	CSVAPLRPNAEAFF	TGCAGCGTTGCCCCTTTAAGGCCCAACGCTGAAGCTTTCTTT
.	TRBV7-3	.	TRBJ2-1	CASSQKASASRMDSEQFF	TGTGCCAGCAGTCAAAAGGCTAGTGCCAGTCGTATGGACTCGGAGCAGTTCTTC
.	TRBV6-5	.	TRBJ1-4	CASRRSTNEKLFF	TGTGCCAGCCGACGTTCGACTAATGAAAAACTGTTTTTT
TRBD1	TRBV2	.	TRBJ2-7	CASKGGTGDDEQYF	TGTGCCAGCAAAGGGGGGACAGGGGATGACGAGCAGTACTTC
TRBD2	TRBV28	.	TRBJ2-1	CASSPRTGTKDYNEQFF	TGTGCCAGCAGTCCCAGAACCGGGACTAAAGACTACAATGAGCAGTTCTTC
.	TRBV18	once	TRBJ1-2	CASSQNAGTLYGYTF	TGTGCCAGCTCACAAAACGCCGGGACATTGTATGGCTACACCTTC
.	TRBV5-6	once	TRBJ1-2	CASSSGTPYGYTF	TGTGCCAGCAGCTCCGGGACACCCTATGGCTACACCTTC
.	TRBV28	.	TRBJ2-2	CASKVLGRRARNTGELFF	TGTGCCAGCAAGGTTCTCGGGAGACGGGCAAGGAACACCGGGGAGCTGTTTTTT
TRBD2	TRBV15	.	TRBJ2-7	CATSRDTSGASEQYF	TGTGCCACCAGCAGAGACACTAGCGGGGCTTCCGAGCAGTACTTC
.	TRBV7-9	.	TRBJ1-2	CASSLGVGGGYGYTF	TGTGCCAGCAGCTTAGGCGTCGGGGGGGGCTATGGCTACACCTTC
.	TRBV5-1	.	TRBJ1-3	CASSLGSLGSGNTIYF	TGCGCCAGCAGCTTGGGCTCCCTAGGGTCTGGAAACACCATATATTTT
TRBD1	TRBV2	.	TRBJ2-2	CASRWDRVGELFF	TGTGCCAGCAGATGGGACAGGGTCGGGGAGCTGTTTTTT
.	TRBV6-5	.	TRBJ1-1	CASSYSRIGDTEAFF	TGTGCCAGCAGTTACTCGAGGATAGGGGACACTGAAGCTTTCTTT
.	TRBV7-6	.	TRBJ2-5	CASPQGTQETQYF	TGTGCCAGCCCCCAGGGGACCCAAGAGACCCAGTACTTC
.	TRBV28	.	TRBJ2-7	CASSLEIQGGRVEQYF	TGTGCCAGCAGTTTAGAAATACAGGGGGGGCGTGTGGAGCAGTACTTC
.	TRBV19	.	TRBJ2-3	CASSMSAGPAMITDTQYF	TGTGCCAGTAGTATGTCGGCGGGCCCGGCAATGATAACAGATACGCAGTATTTT
.	TRBV28	.	TRBJ2-7	CASSTPQRWLIEQYF	TGTGCCAGCAGTACTCCACAGCGGTGGTTAATCGAGCAGTACTTC
TRBD1	TRBV2	.	TRBJ1-2	CASRQGAGGYTF	TGTGCCAGCCGACAGGGGGCGGGAGGCTACACCTTC
.	TRBV5-1	.	TRBJ2-5	CASSPGLQGETQYF	TGCGCCAGCAGCCCGGGACTCCAGGGGGAGACCCAGTACTTC
TRBD1	TRBV27	.	TRBJ1-2	CASSRQGNYGYTF	TGTGCCAGCAGTCGACAGGGTAACTATGGCTACACCTTC
TRBD1	TRBV6-1	.	TRBJ1-5	CASSELFRDRGPYSNQPQHF	TGTGCCAGCAGTGAACTATTCCGGGACAGGGGGCCTTATAGCAATCAGCCCCAGCATTTT
.	TRBV7-9	.	TRBJ2-3	CASSLSGRRDTQYF	TGTGCCAGCAGCCTTAGCGGTCGACGAGATACGCAGTATTTT
.	TRBV9	.	TRBJ1-5	CASSPGRGTGQPQHF	TGTGCCAGCAGCCCAGGACGAGGGACCGGGCAGCCCCAGCATTTT
.	TRBV7-6	.	TRBJ1-3	CASSRRLLTSGNTIYF	TGTGCCAGCAGCCGACGACTGTTGACCTCTGGAAACACCATATATTTT
.	TRBV2	.	TRBJ2-7	CASRGTVVGEQYF	TGTGCCAGCAGGGGGACGGTCGTCGGCGAGCAGTACTTC
.	TRBV15	.	TRBJ1-1	CATRGAGNTEAFF	TGTGCCACCAGAGGGGCAGGGAACACTGAAGCTTTCTTT
TRBD1	TRBV29-1	.	TRBJ1-4	CSVCRDRDEKLFF	TGCAGCGTTTGCCGGGACAGGGATGAAAAACTGTTTTTT
.	TRBV2	.	TRBJ1-2	CASSEAVKGYGYTF	TGTGCCAGCAGTGAAGCCGTTAAGGGGTATGGCTACACCTTC
.	TRBV28	.	TRBJ2-6	CASSLGGTGANVLTF	TGTGCCAGCAGTTTGGGGGGAACTGGGGCCAACGTCCTGACTTTC
.	TRBV5-8	.	TRBJ1-3	CASSPRQLPGNTIYF	TGTGCCAGCAGCCCGAGACAGTTGCCGGGAAACACCATATATTTT
.	TRBV28	once	TRBJ2-7	CASSLKVSVGLTYEQYF	TGTGCCAGCAGTTTAAAGGTTTCAGTCGGATTAACCTACGAGCAGTACTTC
.	TRBV6-5	.	TRBJ2-4	CASRGPGGIQYF	TGTGCCAGCCGGGGCCCCGGGGGCATTCAGTACTTC
TRBD2	TRBV2	.	TRBJ2-7	CASMRAGPGYEQYF	TGTGCCAGCATGAGAGCGGGACCTGGCTACGAGCAGTACTTC
TRBD1	TRBV7-2	.	TRBJ1-2	CASSLTGTGAHGYTF	TGTGCCAGCAGCTTAACCGGGACAGGGGCCCATGGCTACACCTTC
TRBD1	TRBV28	.	TRBJ2-7	CASSLLPGQLKEQYF	TGTGCCAGCAGTTTACTCCCGGGACAGCTAAAGGAGCAGTACTTC
.	TRBV10-3	.	TRBJ1-2	CATSRQGPANYGYTF	TGTGCCACCTCCCGGCAGGGGCCAGCTAACTATGGCTACACCTTC
.	TRBV5-4	.	TRBJ2-1	CASSRADSMSNEQFF	TGTGCCAGCAGCCGAGCGGACAGCATGTCCAATGAGCAGTTCTTC
.	TRBV18	.	TRBJ1-1	CASSPTGFEAFF	TGTGCCAGCTCACCTACAGGGTTTGAAGCTTTCTTT
TRBD1	TRBV2	.	TRBJ1-1	CASRVDRAMNTEAFF	TGTGCCAGCAGGGTGGACAGGGCCATGAACACTGAAGCTTTCTTT
TRBD2	TRBV5-1	.	TRBJ2-7	CASSLDPGTSSYEQYF	TGCGCCAGCAGCTTGGACCCAGGGACTAGCTCCTACGAGCAGTACTTC
TRBD1	TRBV6-5	.	TRBJ1-3	CASSYLGQGSGNTIYF	TGTGCCAGCAGTTACTTGGGACAGGGAAGTGGAAACACCATATATTTT
TRBD1	TRBV29-1	.	TRBJ1-2	CSVTGQTMTGYTF	TGCAGCGTCACGGGACAGACTATGACGGGCTACACCTTC
.	TRBV10-1	.	TRBJ1-1	CASSEPGVGDWSEAFF	TGCGCCAGCAGTGAGCCAGGGGTGGGGGACTGGTCTGAAGCTTTCTTT
.	TRBV30	.	TRBJ2-6	CAWRTGPRKSRGANVLTF	TGTGCCTGGAGAACCGGCCCTAGGAAGTCTCGGGGGGCCAACGTCCTGACTTTC
TRBD2	TRBV4-1	.	TRBJ2-3	CASSQDVPSGATDTQYF	TGCGCCAGCAGCCAAGATGTCCCCAGCGGGGCCACAGATACGCAGTATTTT
.	TRBV27	.	TRBJ1-2	CPPNGGHGYGYTF	TGTCCCCCTAACGGGGGGCATGGCTATGGCTACACCTTC